This entry lists 22 T cell receptor beta chains sequenced from one sample in a study of preoperative IRX-2 immunotherapy in early breast cancer. Clones were read by immunoSEQ multiplex PCR, and TCRdb kept only the in-frame ones, dropping some. The repertoire holds about 2,100 clones, with 67% as singletons. Treatment meaning: preoperative locoregional IRX-2 cytokine immunotherapy. This sample comprised tumor tissue, obtained before IRX-2 immunotherapy. Every receptor here comes from a human donor with breast cancer.

V usage is TRBV6-8 and J usage is TRBJ2-5; TRBD1 aligns across 10 bases. Losses at the gene ends were 5 bases for V and 5 bases for J; bases not matched to a gene: 8. Germline CDR1 reads MNHGY; CDR2 reads SAAAGT. This CDR3 spans 15 amino acids. Here the CDR3 reads CASSLRQGARETQYF. As DNA, the CDR3 is TGTGCCAGCAGTCTACGACAGGGGGCGCGGGAGACCCAGTACTTC.

The chain uses TRBV11-3 and TRBJ1-2; 10 nucleotides match TRBD1. V lost 5 bases and J lost 4; bases outside the gene matches: 7. This CDR3 contains 15 residues. The germline V gene has CDR1 SGHNT and CDR2 YENEEA. The chain's CDR3 is CASSPGTGALYGYTF. The CDR3 DNA is TGTGCCAGCAGCCCTGGGACAGGGGCTCTCTATGGCTACACCTTC.

CDR3 region: CASSHDSFLSSGGAGSYNEQFF. The CDR3 DNA reads TGTGCCAGCAGCCACGATTCTTTCCTATCTAGCGGGGGGGCCGGGTCCTACAATGAGCAGTTCTTC. The chain carries TRBV16 and TRBJ2-1; TRBD2 matches 12 bases. The CDR3 is 22 amino acids. Per germline, CDR1 KGHSY and CDR2 FQNENV. J was trimmed by 1 base and V by 3 bases; bases with no gene match: 19.

The table lists this clone with a few counts. V and J are TRBV28 and TRBJ1-1, with D possibly being TRBD1 (5 bases). Per the germline V gene, CDR1 is MDHEN and CDR2 is SYDVKM. This CDR3 is built from 15 residues. The ends were cut back, 7 bases at V and 0 bases at J, with 15 bases in the middle. As DNA, the CDR3 is TGTGCCAGCAACCTTGGGGCTGTAATGAACACTGAAGCTTTCTTT. Residues: CASNLGAVMNTEAFF. Full variable domain (remainder filled in from reference TRBV28 and TRBJ1-1): DVKVTQSSRYLVKRTGEKVFLECVQDMDHENMFWYRQDPGLGLRLIYFSYDVKMKEKGDIPEGYSVSREKKERFSLILESASTNQTSMYLCASNLGAVMNTEAFFGQGTRLTVV.

The chain couples TRBV19 to TRBJ1-6; 9 bases align to TRBD1. This CDR3 contains 14 residues. Germline V gene sequence: CDR1 LNHDA, CDR2 SQIVND (reference sequence). Trimming took 4 bases from V and 13 from J; bases not matched to a gene: 8. CDR3: CASSRTGVPAPLHF. In nucleotides, the CDR3 is TGTGCCAGTAGTAGGACAGGGGTTCCCGCCCCCCTCCACTTT.

This chain joins TRBV14 and TRBJ2-2, with a weak D call TRBD2 (6 bases). CDR1 is SGHDN and CDR2 is FVKESK in the germline V gene. This CDR3 has 14 amino acids. V shed 4 bases and J shed 8 bases, with 14 bases lying between them. DNA of the CDR3: TGTGCCAGCAGCCCGGGACTGCTAAGTGGGGAGCTGTTTTTT. This codes for CASSPGLLSGELFF.

In this sample, this clone turned up once. The V gene is TRBV19, the J gene TRBJ1-1; no definite D call. The CDR3 covers 13 residues. Germline assignment: CDR1 LNHDA and CDR2 SQIVND (reference sequence). V lost 3 bases and J lost 0, with 5 bases in between. The CDR3 reads CASSMRVNTEAFF. CDR3 nucleotide sequence: TGTGCCAGTAGTATGCGCGTGAACACTGAAGCTTTCTTT.

The CDR3 nucleotides are TGTGCCAGCAGGGAAATGGGCTCTGGGGCCAACGTCCTGACTTTC. This encodes CASREMGSGANVLTF. This chain uses TRBV6-8 with TRBJ2-6; D is undetermined. The germline V gene has CDR1 MNHGY and CDR2 SAAAGT. This CDR3 has 15 residues. The V and J ends lost 6 bases and 0 bases respectively, with 9 bases between them.

The rearrangement uses TRBV10-3 and TRBJ2-2, with D tentatively TRBD2 (6 bases). Germline V gene data show CDR1 as ENHRY and CDR2 as SYGVKD. V gave up 0 bases and J gave up 6 bases, with 8 bases separating them. The CDR3 spans 14 residues. The CDR3: CAISESGLSGELFF. CDR3 DNA sequence: TGTGCCATCAGTGAGTCCGGACTATCCGGGGAGCTGTTTTTT.

By frequency in the sample, this clone is large. The CDR3 spells CASSSWRTGHSGNTIYF. In DNA form, the CDR3 reads TGTGCCAGCAGCTCCTGGCGGACAGGCCATTCTGGAAACACCATATATTTT. The V and J genes are TRBV11-3 and TRBJ1-3; 7 nucleotides agree with TRBD1. Germline CDR1 is SGHNT and CDR2 is YENEEA. J was trimmed by 1 base and V by 4 bases; bases with no gene match: 10. The CDR3 contains 17 residues.

The genes are TRBV10-2 and TRBJ1-1; no firm D call. The germline CDR1 and CDR2 sequences are WSHSY and SAAADI. This CDR3 is 16 amino acids long. Between the trimmed V and J ends, which lost 2 bases and 2 bases, there was a span of 15 bases. The CDR3 DNA follows: TGCGCCAGCAGTGAGGGAACGTATGGGGTAAACACTGAAGCTTTCTTT. Residues: CASSEGTYGVNTEAFF.

The rearrangement joins TRBV18 to TRBJ2-1; 8 bases are a match to TRBD2. CDR3 length: 15 amino acids. Germline loops: CDR1 KGHSH, CDR2 LQKENI. J lost 4 bases, V lost 6 bases, and 8 bases had no gene match. Here the CDR3 reads CASSLPGGPYNEQFF. The CDR3 DNA reads as TGTGCCAGCTCTCTGCCGGGGGGGCCGTACAATGAGCAGTTCTTC.

This chain links TRBV28 with TRBJ1-3; D perhaps matches TRBD1 (6 bases). Per the germline V gene, CDR1 is MDHEN and CDR2 is SYDVKM. Trimming removed 5 bases at V and 8 bases at J, with 19 bases between. CDR3 size: 15 residues. CDR3 DNA sequence: TGTGCCAGCAGTCCCCCGGGAAGGGGGATTGACACCATATATTTT. It specifies CASSPPGRGIDTIYF.

This clone appeared once. The chain uses TRBV4-1 and TRBJ1-4; no clear D. The CDR3 runs to 14 residues. Trimming left V 2 bases short and J 5 bases short, with 9 bases between. Germline CDR1 MGHRA, CDR2 YSYEKL. The CDR3 DNA is TGCGCCAGCAGCCAAATGCTGGGGAATGAAAAACTGTTTTTT. It specifies CASSQMLGNEKLFF.

The V and J genes are TRBV19 and TRBJ1-1; TRBD1 aligns across 9 bases. Germline V gene data show CDR1 as LNHDA and CDR2 as SQIVND (reference sequence). The CDR3 contains 15 residues. With V trimmed by 3 bases and J by 5 bases, 7 bases remained unmatched. The chain's CDR3 is CASSMKTGGWTEAFF. The CDR3 nucleotides read TGTGCCAGTAGTATGAAAACAGGGGGCTGGACTGAAGCTTTCTTT.

The chain has TRBV18 and TRBJ1-4, with 8 bases aligning to TRBD1. This CDR3 region has 13 residues. J gave up 5 bases and V 7 bases, and 3 bases lay outside the gene matches. The V gene's germline CDR1 is KGHSH and CDR2 LQKENI. The CDR3 region is CASFRDRNEKLFF. Here the CDR3 DNA reads TGTGCCAGCTTCCGGGACAGGAATGAAAAACTGTTTTTT.

This chain links TRBV29-1 with TRBJ1-1; D call uncertain. The V end was cut by 5 bases, the J end by 1 base, with 14 bases between. CDR1 and CDR2 from the germline V gene are SQVTM and ANQGSEA. CDR3 length: 14 amino acids. The CDR3 protein is CSVIPNQWNTEAFF. Here the CDR3 DNA reads TGCAGCGTTATTCCTAATCAGTGGAACACTGAAGCTTTCTTT. The full variable domain, its missing parts supplied by reference TRBV29-1 and TRBJ1-1, is SAVISQKPSRDICQRGTSLTIQCQVDSQVTMMFWYRQQPGQSLTLIATANQGSEATYESGFVIDKFPISRPNLTFSTLTVSNMSPEDSSIYLCSVIPNQWNTEAFFGQGTRLTVV.

V and J are TRBV19 and TRBJ1-5, with TRBD1 as a possible D gene (6 bases). V lost 10 bases and J 0 bases, leaving 19 bases between the germline ends. The CDR3 has 16 amino acids. CDR1 is LNHDA, CDR2 SQIVND, per germline (reference sequence). The CDR3 nucleotides are TGTGCCACCTCCTTACAGGGTCCCCTTAGCAATCAGCCCCAGCATTTT. Its protein product is CATSLQGPLSNQPQHF.

The CDR3, as DNA: TGTGCCAGCTCACCCCCTTCTCAGGGTAGGGCTGAAGCTTTCTTT. It encodes CASSPPSQGRAEAFF. V usage is TRBV18 and J usage is TRBJ1-1, with D possibly being TRBD1 (5 bases). Trimming shortened V by 3 bases and J by 6 bases, and 17 bases separated the two germline ends. From germline, CDR1 is KGHSH and CDR2 LQKENI. There are 15 residues in the CDR3.

V usage is TRBV6-1 and J usage is TRBJ1-6, with TRBD1 matching over 7 bases. J was trimmed by 3 bases and V by 0 bases; bases with no gene match: 5. The CDR3 extends over 17 amino acids. Per germline, CDR1 MNHNS and CDR2 SASEGT. The CDR3, as DNA: TGTGCCAGCAGTGAAGCGGGACAGTCGTTCTATAATTCACCCCTCCACTTT. It specifies CASSEAGQSFYNSPLHF.

Only one count was recorded for this clone. The genes are TRBV5-1 and TRBJ1-2, with no clear D. The CDR3 has 14 amino acids. V was cut by 0 bases and J by 7 bases, with 13 bases left in between. Germline V lookup: CDR1 SGHRS, CDR2 YFSETQ. CDR3 sequence: CASSLDSSRGGYTF. In nucleotides, the CDR3 is TGCGCCAGCAGCTTGGACAGCTCGCGGGGTGGCTACACCTTC.

The chain is built from TRBV11-3 and TRBJ2-3; perhaps TRBD2 as D (5 bases). V lost 5 bases, J lost 3 bases, and 18 bases lay in between. The CDR3 spans 16 residues. CDR1 SGHNT and CDR2 YENEEA come from the germline V gene. The CDR3 DNA sequence: TGTGCCAGCAGCCACGCGGGTGGCGGCAATACAGATACGCAGTATTTT. This translates into CASSHAGGGNTDTQYF.